This T cell receptor (beta chain) appears in the sequencing data of a study of shared T cell receptors in the human thymus. The table came from immunoSEQ multiplex PCR; TCRdb's copy has only in-frame clones and leaves some out. The sample holds more than 550,000 clones, approximately 89% seen once. The same sample was also studied in work on human thymus T cells. That work adds: The thymus tissue came from resections taken during corrective heart surgery.

The sequence was obtained from a boy less than two years old with a congenital heart defect. The sequenced material came from thymocytes.

The CDR3 is CASSPYSDQETQYF. The CDR3 DNA follows: TGTGCCAGCAGTCCCTATTCGGACCAAGAGACCCAGTACTTC. The chain couples TRBV6-5 to TRBJ2-5; D unresolved. The CDR3 runs 14 residues. Germline V gene sequence: CDR1 MNHEY, CDR2 SVGAGI. V lost 5 bases and J lost 0, with 10 bases in between.